A single sample gave rise to the 20 T cell receptor beta chains below, sequenced in a study of T-cell memory formation after mild COVID-19. MiXCR, run by TCRdb on the 5' RACE reads, gives a single entry per CDR3 protein. The table lists tens of thousands of distinct CDR3 sequences, approximately 15% of them singletons, with roughly 30% in the top ten. Sequencing input: PBMCs or a T cell subset sorted from them (not recorded which). The source is an adult woman who had mild COVID-19 (a few samples of this study predate the infection). Cell type and time point are not known.

The chain employs TRBV7-9 and TRBJ2-5, with 8 bases that match TRBD2. There are 13 residues in the CDR3. With V trimmed by 4 bases and J by 7 bases, 5 bases remained unmatched. CDR1 is SEHNR and CDR2 is FQNEAQ in the germline V gene (reference sequence). The CDR3 DNA reads TGTGCCAGCAGCTCGGGACTAGAAGGGACCCAGTACTTC. This translates into CASSSGLEGTQYF.

This chain links TRBV25-1 with TRBJ1-1, with a possible D match to TRBD1 (5 bases). CDR3 length: 13 amino acids. The ends were cut back, 3 bases at V and 11 bases at J, with 16 bases in the middle. CDR1 and CDR2 (germline): MGHDK, SYGVNS. The CDR3 spells CASSEGEALWAFF. The DNA for the CDR3 is TGTGCCAGCAGTGAGGGGGAGGCGCTGTGGGCTTTCTTT.

V usage is TRBV9 and J usage is TRBJ2-1; D gene unclear. Trimming took 0 bases from V and 10 from J, leaving 8 bases between them. CDR3 length: 12 amino acids. CDR1 is SGDLS and CDR2 is YYNGEE in the germline V gene. The CDR3, as DNA: TGTGCCAGCAGCGTAGGGATCTCGGAGCAGTTCTTC. Amino acid sequence: CASSVGISEQFF. Combining the CDR3 with reference TRBV9 and TRBJ2-1 gives the whole variable domain DSGVTQTPKHLITATGQRVTLRCSPRSGDLSVYWYQQSLDQGLQFLIQYYNGEERAKGNILERFSAQQFPDLHSELNLSSLELGDSALYFCASSVGISEQFFGPGTRLTVL.

This clonotype turned up a few times. The chain is built from TRBV7-3 and TRBJ2-1, with TRBD2 matching 9 bases. The CDR3 runs 15 residues. CDR1 and CDR2 (germline): SGHTA, FQGTGA. V was clipped by 5 bases and J by 8 bases; unmatched bases: 10. DNA for the CDR3: TGTGCCAGCAGCCGCGCGGGGGGGCCGGTTGATGAGCAGTTCTTC. Encoded protein: CASSRAGGPVDEQFF. The full variable domain, with the rest looked up from reference TRBV7-3 and TRBJ2-1, is GAGVSQTPSNKVTEKGKYVELRCDPISGHTALYWYRQSLGQGPEFLIYFQGTGAADDSGLPNDRFFAVRPEGSVSTLKIQRTERGDSAVYLCASSRAGGPVDEQFFGPGTRLTVL.

This clonotype showed up just a few times. J is TRBJ1-3 and V is TRBV12-5; no definite D call. Germline-derived CDR1 and CDR2 are LGHNT and FRNRAP. This CDR3 contains 17 residues. Trimming shortened V by 4 bases and J by 0 bases, and 16 bases separated the two germline ends. CDR3 protein: CASGSTALTYSGNTIYF. CDR3 in DNA: TGTGCTAGTGGTTCCACAGCCCTCACCTACTCTGGAAACACCATATATTTT.

The V and J genes are TRBV6-2 or TRBV6-3 and TRBJ2-1, with TRBD2 matching 14 bases. V dropped 4 bases and J dropped 3; count of bases not matched to a gene: 5. The CDR3 covers 17 residues. Germline V gives CDR1 MNHEY, CDR2 SVGEGT. This chain's CDR3 is CASSSGTSGSFYNEQFF. The CDR3 DNA sequence: TGTGCCAGCAGTTCCGGGACTAGCGGGAGTTTCTACAATGAGCAGTTCTTC.

This rearrangement joins TRBV7-2 to TRBJ2-4, with D possibly being TRBD2 (6 bases). The CDR3 has 17 amino acids. V was clipped by 5 bases and J by 8 bases, with 25 bases between them. CDR1 is SGHTA and CDR2 is FQGNSA in the germline V gene. Here the CDR3 reads CASSRGTAVGPGDIQYF. DNA of the CDR3: TGTGCCAGCAGCAGAGGGACCGCAGTGGGCCCGGGGGACATTCAGTACTTC.

This rearrangement joins TRBV6-5 to TRBJ2-1, with a tentative D call TRBD1 (5 bases). Germline-derived CDR1 and CDR2 are MNHEY and SVGAGI. The CDR3 consists of 14 residues. The V end was cut by 2 bases, the J end by 4 bases, with 9 bases between. CDR3 in amino acids: CASSYGQGYNEQFF. CDR3 DNA: TGTGCCAGCAGTTACGGGCAGGGATACAATGAGCAGTTCTTC.

This clonotype is medium-sized in the sample. The chain joins TRBV6-5 to TRBJ2-5; D is uncertain. The V and J ends lost 2 bases and 4 bases respectively, with 11 bases between them. The germline gives CDR1 MNHEY, CDR2 SVGAGI. There are 14 residues in the CDR3. CDR3 amino acids: CASSYHLGLETQYF. As DNA, the CDR3 is TGTGCCAGCAGTTACCACTTGGGTTTAGAGACCCAGTACTTC.

CDR3 sequence reads: CASSRGPRETQYF. The CDR3 nucleotides are TGTGCCAGCAGCCGGGGGCCCAGAGAGACCCAGTACTTC. The chain uses TRBV7-3 and TRBJ2-5, with D possibly called TRBD1 or TRBD2 (6 bases each). Germline loops: CDR1 SGHTA, CDR2 FQGTGA. This CDR3 spans 13 amino acids. Trimming removed 5 bases from V and 4 bases from J, with 11 bases in between.

The chain recombines TRBV6-2 or TRBV6-3 with TRBJ2-4, with D possibly being TRBD1 (5 bases). Trimming removed 0 bases from V and 8 bases from J, with 14 bases in between. The CDR3 runs to 15 residues. CDR1 and CDR2 from the germline V gene are MNHEY and SVGEGT. The chain's CDR3 is CASSYSGPPGDIQYF. Written as DNA, the CDR3 is TGTGCCAGCAGTTACTCGGGGCCACCTGGGGACATTCAGTACTTC.

In this sample, this clonotype turned up a few times. This chain joins TRBV20-1 and TRBJ1-6; 8 nucleotides line up with TRBD1. CDR3 length: 14 residues. CDR1 and CDR2 (germline): DFQATT, SNEGSKA (reference sequence). V lost 6 bases to trimming and J lost 7 bases; unmatched junction nucleotides: 8. Here the CDR3 DNA reads TGCAGTGCCCCGGGGCAGGGGGCCAATTCACCCCTCCACTTT. Its protein is CSAPGQGANSPLHF.

This clonotype appeared a few times. The rearrangement uses TRBV7-6 and TRBJ2-2, with D perhaps TRBD2 (5 bases). There are 16 residues in the CDR3. Germline values: CDR1 SGHVS, CDR2 FNYEAQ. The V end was cut by 2 bases, the J end by 4 bases, with 14 bases between. The CDR3 nucleotides are TGTGCCAGCAGCTTATTCCCCCGCGAGGGCACCGGGGAGCTGTTTTTT. Amino acids: CASSLFPREGTGELFF.

This rearrangement joins TRBV6-2 or TRBV6-3 to TRBJ2-1; 7 positions match TRBD2. The CDR3 is made up of 17 amino acids. The V and J ends lost 6 bases and 1 base, in that order; junction bases with no gene match: 12. CDR1 and CDR2 (germline): MNHEY, SVGEGT. The CDR3 coding sequence is TGTGCCAGCAGCCAGGTAGCTTGGGGAGGGTCCTACAATGAGCAGTTCTTC. Translation: CASSQVAWGGSYNEQFF.

This rearrangement joins TRBV12-3 or TRBV12-4 to TRBJ2-7, with a possible D match to TRBD1 (6 bases). Trimming cost V 4 bases and J 6 bases, with 13 bases left between them. This CDR3 is built from 13 residues. CDR3 sequence reads: CASSSHRVCEQYF. The CDR3 region has the DNA TGTGCCAGCAGTTCACACAGGGTCTGCGAGCAGTACTTC.

The CDR3 DNA reads TGCGCCAGCAGCCAGGGTCAAGCCACTGAAGCTTTCTTT. Protein: CASSQGQATEAFF. The chain uses TRBV4-1 and TRBJ1-1; no firm D call. V lost 3 bases to trimming and J lost 4 bases, with 9 bases between them. The CDR3 sequence is 13 residues long. Germline V gene data show CDR1 as MGHRA and CDR2 as YSYEKL.

The sample holds many counts of this clonotype. The chain joins TRBV11-2 to TRBJ2-7; D is possibly TRBD2 (5 bases). CDR3 length: 13 residues. Per the germline V gene, CDR1 is SGHAT and CDR2 is FQNNGV. V was shortened by 3 bases and J by 0 bases, with 6 bases between the two germline ends. The CDR3 is CASSFGSSYEQYF. The CDR3 nucleotides are TGTGCCAGCAGCTTTGGGAGCTCCTACGAGCAGTACTTC. Together with reference TRBV11-2 and TRBJ2-7, the CDR3 gives the full variable domain: EAGVAQSPRYKIIEKRQSVAFWCNPISGHATLYWYQQILGQGPKLLIQFQNNGVVDDSQLPKDRFSAERLKGVDSTLKIQPAKLEDSAVYLCASSFGSSYEQYFGPGTRLTVT.

This clonotype occurred a few times. CDR3 nucleotide sequence: TGTGCCAGCAGCCAAGTAGCTTCTTACAATGAGCAGTTCTTC. Translating gives CASSQVASYNEQFF. V is TRBV3-1 and J is TRBJ2-1; D gene uncertain. The CDR3 has 14 residues. In germline, CDR1 is LGHDT, CDR2 YNNKEL (reference sequence). V was trimmed by 1 base and J by 4 bases, leaving 8 bases between them.

The V call is TRBV15, the J call TRBJ1-5; D ambiguous. Trimming removed 11 bases at V and 1 base at J, with 12 bases between. The germline V gene has CDR1 LNHNV and CDR2 YYDKDF (reference sequence). The CDR3 runs 13 residues. CDR3 in DNA: TGTGCCGCGGCAGGCCCAAGCAATCAGCCCCAGCATTTT. Protein sequence: CAAAGPSNQPQHF. Based on the CDR3 plus reference TRBV15 and TRBJ1-5, the full variable domain is DAMVIQNPRYQVTQFGKPVTLSCSQTLNHNVMYWYQQKSSQAPKLLFHYYDKDFNNEADTPDNFQSRRPNTSFCFLDIRSPGLGDTAMYLCAAAGPSNQPQHFGDGTRLSIL.

This clonotype has more than one count but fewer than ten. V is TRBV7-8 and J is TRBJ2-3; weak D call: TRBD1 (5 bases). The V gene's germline CDR1 is SGHVS and CDR2 FQNEAQ. V lost 2 bases and J 3 bases, leaving 9 bases between the germline ends. The CDR3 is 14 amino acids. This CDR3 is CASSLPGSTDTQYF. CDR3 in DNA: TGTGCCAGCAGCTTACCAGGGTCTACAGATACGCAGTATTTT.